Listed here is a single T cell receptor (beta chain). The antigen remains unidentified. J lost 6 bases, V lost 6 bases, and 9 bases had no gene match. Germline CDR1 and CDR2: SEHNR and FQNEAQ (reference sequence). The CDR3 loop spans 15 amino acids. Naive CD8 populations comprised CD45RO-negative cells positively selected for CCR7, excluding terminally differentiated effector memory CD45RA+ cells. The data belong to a study of shared clonotypes between healthy human individuals. Study at large: Per donor, CD8 memory used one plate, CD8 naive used two, CD4 memory used three and CD4 naive used three.

Method: immunoSEQ multiplex PCR; TCRdb's copy keeps in-frame clones and lacks some. The profile shows roughly 890,000 clones, almost 95% of them singletons. Overall study findings and caveats: Roughly 5% of naive CD4 clonotypes were common to four donors. Shared clonotypes across all four donors exceeded non-shared ones in generation probability.

This chain uses TRBV7-9 with TRBJ2-1; 9 bases match TRBD1. Sequenced material: naive CD8+ T cells sorted from blood. The TCR comes from a man aged 25-45 years in good health. This chain's CDR3 is CASRQDRGHGNEQFF. For the CDR3, the DNA is TGTGCCAGCAGGCAGGACAGGGGTCACGGCAATGAGCAGTTCTTC. Full variable domain (remainder filled in from reference TRBV7-9 and TRBJ2-1): DTGVSQNPRHKITKRGQNVTFRCDPISEHNRLYWYRQTLGQGPEFLTYFQNEAQLEKSRLLSDRFSAERPKGSFSTLEIQRTEQGDSAMYLCASRQDRGHGNEQFFGPGTRLTVL.